Sequencing of this T cell receptor (beta chain) was carried out in a study of cytomegalovirus exposure and HLA in healthy donors (dated by TCRdb to about 2017). The study in broad terms: In an earlier analysis of 587 of the donors, around 290 Gb of sequence data and 100 million or so unique TCR beta sequences from 180 million or so T cells were reported. An early release covering roughly 600 HLA-typed donors comprised approximately 290 gigabases of sequencing data and roughly 86 million unique TCR sequences. The genetic ancestry cluster associated with self-reported Caucasian donors included roughly four fifths of the roughly 410 genotyped donors. The study was designed to test whether signatures of past pathogen exposure could be identified by cataloging public T cell receptors. Using immunosequencing, the study profiled T cell repertoires from about 650 subjects and related those repertoires to cytomegalovirus serostatus. In addition to the first cohort of around 670 subjects, a separate validation cohort of approximately 130 different subjects was used. High-throughput TCR immunosequencing, statistical association of individual TCRs with disease status, and machine learning were combined to predict cytomegalovirus infection status. A later analysis re-examined previously published TCR beta repertoires from just over 650 donors and added high-resolution HLA genotyping to investigate patterns of TCR occurrence. In the later analysis, no new phenotypic data were used to find candidate immune exposures; instead, reliance was placed on TCR beta sequences and their occurrence across donors. In an earlier analysis of 587 of the donors, high-throughput TCR beta sequencing was used to judge whether each TCR beta V gene segment behaved as functional or pseudogenic. Donor age, sex, ethnicity and CMV serostatus were collected together with the repertoire data. Genome-wide SNP genotypes for about 60% of the 666 donors were used in a later genetic analysis, which treated that subset as a discovery cohort. Every discovery cohort repertoire had been produced on one sequencing platform. HLA typing included class I and class II loci at four-digit resolution. Typing coverage varied by locus: roughly 620-640 donors for A, B, C, DRB1 and DQB1; roughly 510 for DQA1; some 610 for DPA1; 450 to 480 for DPB1. About five DR-DQ haplotypes were treated as single units for association and clustering because of strong linkage in the cohort. Across around 400 genotyped donors of the cohort, an average of approximately 240,000 unique TCR beta nucleotide sequences per donor were sequenced, and approximately 17% of those sequences were non-productive.

The cohort consisted of 600 or so healthy bone marrow donors. Cohort members were all nominally healthy when sampled, although unrecorded immune exposures were likely present. The donor was CMV seronegative and belonged to the group of 350 to 400 seronegative cohort members. Every donor gave a peripheral blood sample, and the peripheral blood mononuclear cells from that sample were used for TCR beta sequencing. Genomic DNA was extracted from the blood cell samples with the Qiagen DNeasy Blood Extraction Kit. Receptor amplification or capture employed the immunoSEQ multiplex PCR assay. For the multiplex PCR, a mixture combining 60 forward primers for TCR Vbeta segments and 13 reverse primers for TCR Jbeta segments was used. The CDR3 region of rearranged TCR beta genes was amplified from genomic DNA with a multiplex PCR assay. On the Illumina HiSeq System, the amplified TCR beta libraries were sequenced as 87-base-pair reads. As for the authors' bioinformatics: In a later analysis, tens of millions of unique TCR beta chains were counted across the roughly 670 repertoires, and some 10 million of these chains were shared by at least two donors. A nearest-neighbor algorithm error-corrected the raw reads and collapsed the reads into unique sequences, merging closely related sequences to remove PCR and sequencing errors. To assign V, D and J gene segments, CDR3 sequences were aligned to IMGT reference sequences. For a sequence to be retained, at least a six-nucleotide match to both a V gene segment and a J gene segment was required. A rearrangement counted as productive if the CDR3 had no stop codons and remained in frame with V and J, and every other rearrangement counted as non-productive. Following IMGT convention, CDR3 was defined as the stretch from the second conserved V-encoded cysteine up to the conserved J-encoded phenylalanine. The earlier analysis of 450 to 750 of the donors excluded any sequence lacking an unambiguous match to a single V gene segment. An earlier analysis of 587 of the donors classified V segments as functional when productive rearrangements were above 56.7% and as segregating when the standard deviation between donors was above 5%. A statistical classification framework was built to diagnose cytomegalovirus status from the catalog of TCR beta chain sequences. A later analysis assigned V and J genes by comparing TCR nucleotide sequences with IMGT/GENE-DB human TR gene sequences. In a later analysis, CDR3 sequences and most-parsimonious VDJ recombination scenarios were assigned using the TCRdist pipeline. In a later analysis, every TCR beta chain was defined by the combination of its CDR3 amino acid sequence and its V-gene family, and reads without a unique V-gene family were dropped. A later analysis removed roughly 590 highly shared, low-generation-probability nucleotide sequences to deal with suspected cross-contamination and a sequencing artifact. A later analysis calculated a clonal expansion index for each public chain from normalized within-repertoire ranks of inferred template counts. A later analysis computed generation probabilities with a VDJ recombination model fitted to out-of-frame rearrangements, and checked the results against IGoR. In a later analysis, TCR-TCR, TCR-HLA and TCR-CMV co-occurrence was scored with hypergeometric tests, and a repertoire-size bias correction was applied to TCR pairs. False discovery rates were estimated in a later analysis by permuting HLA or CMV assignments 20 times. In a later analysis, co-occurring TCRs were grouped with DBSCAN, and TCRdist sequence similarity was added when clustering was performed within HLA-allele-positive subsets. Repertoires with fewer than 30,000 or more than 120,000 public chains were left out of co-occurrence clustering, as were about five repertoires with anomalous nucleotide sharing. The table was pulled from immuneACCESS by TCRdb, which kept in-frame rearrangements only. Such tables lose some clones; where checked, under half of the loss comes from unresolved V genes, and the rest has no known cause. The DNA was the basis for D and trimming; V, J and clone size are from that table. The sample table shows roughly 110,000 clones, and around four fifths are seen once. About 8% of the sample belongs to the ten largest clones.

The CDR3 measures 16 amino acids from cysteine to phenylalanine. Only CDR3 DNA remains: 48 bases, in frame from the first base. The junction shows trimming of 3 bases on V and 9 bases on J, and the gene matches do not reach 6 bases of it. CDR1 is given as KGHSH and CDR2 as LQKENI, both from the germline V gene. Remarks on this clone: The specificity of this receptor is unknown. Per-base quality was not reported, and no clone a single base away is much larger than it.

Overall study outcomes, separate from this receptor: It was suggested by the authors that the approach could potentially be generalized to other disease states and immunological phenotypes. In the study, about 150 TCR beta chains were listed as associated with cytomegalovirus. A later analysis found that most CMV-associated TCR beta chains appeared HLA-restricted, with HLA associations seemingly driven largely by CMV exposure. For the cohort, immune exposure information was limited to CMV serostatus. In an earlier analysis of 587 of the donors, most TCR beta V segments appeared in productive rearrangements about 90% or about 30% of the time, broadly matching IMGT annotations. Because some donors lacked HLA typing at each locus, the association tests relied only on the typed subset. A later analysis reported that several top co-occurrence clusters appeared linked to parvovirus B19, influenza, CMV and Epstein-Barr virus. Because the 87-base-pair reads could not distinguish some IMGT-functional V segments, including TRBV6-2 and TRBV6-3, those segments were excluded. When HLA alleles, especially DR and DQ, strongly co-occurred, TCR associations were difficult to assign to individual alleles. In a later analysis, the rate of TCR association differed among HLA loci, with DRB1 alleles having the most associated TCRs and HLA-C alleles having the fewest. A further reported finding was that TCR beta sequences accurately predicted the HLA-A and HLA-B alleles for most subjects in the first cohort. A cluster of highly shared sequence variants was judged likely to be a technical artifact of the sequencing pipeline. This cohort had only TCR beta chains sequenced, and the lack of alpha or paired-chain data limited which features could be detected. A few of the identified cytomegalovirus-associated TCR beta chains were confirmed in vitro to be specific for cytomegalovirus antigens. Compared with the 666-donor mean, donors in an Asian-associated ancestry cluster had fewer N-insertions in productive TCRs, according to a later genetic analysis. The classifier was reported to diagnose cytomegalovirus status with high specificity and sensitivity in both the original cohort and the validation cohort. In a later analysis, over 15,000 TCR beta sequences were associated with specific HLA alleles at a false discovery rate of 0.05. Sequencing depth was assumed to be roughly uniform across donors in the presence/absence analyses, though that assumption may not hold. Across donors, most TCR sequences were observed very rarely, whereas some public TCRs were present in many individuals. V-gene and J-gene trimming of TCR beta chains was associated with a missense DCLRE1C variant in a later genetic analysis, and the association was replicated in an independent cohort. Because counts were too low, some 17 rarely observed V segments, including chromosome 9 orphons, were excluded from the earlier analysis of around 640 of the donors. In a later analysis, HLA-associated TCR beta chains were found to be more clonally expanded and to have lower generation probabilities than equally common non-associated chains. Linkage disequilibrium might explain the correlated functional status among segregating V segments, but an unknown experimental factor could not be ruled out.

The chain is assembled from TRBV18 and TRBJ2-1, with 15 bases aligning to TRBD2. The sample taken for sequencing was PBMCs. This TCR was recovered from a man younger than 45 in good health and CMV-seronegative. The nucleotide sequence is TGTGCCAGCTCACCCCGGACTAGCGGGGGGGCCGGTGAGCAGTTCTTC. It translates as CASSPRTSGGAGEQFF.